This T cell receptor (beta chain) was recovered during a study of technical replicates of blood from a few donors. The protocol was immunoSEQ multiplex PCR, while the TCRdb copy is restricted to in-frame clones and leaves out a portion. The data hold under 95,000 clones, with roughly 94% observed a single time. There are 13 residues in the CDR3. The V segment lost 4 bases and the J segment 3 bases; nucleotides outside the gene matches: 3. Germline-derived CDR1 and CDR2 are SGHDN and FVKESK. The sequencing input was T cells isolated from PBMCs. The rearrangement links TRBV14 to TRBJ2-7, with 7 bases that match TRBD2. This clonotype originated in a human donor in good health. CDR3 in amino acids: CASSPRTSYEQYF. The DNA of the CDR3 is TGTGCCAGCAGCCCTAGGACTAGCTACGAGCAGTACTTC.